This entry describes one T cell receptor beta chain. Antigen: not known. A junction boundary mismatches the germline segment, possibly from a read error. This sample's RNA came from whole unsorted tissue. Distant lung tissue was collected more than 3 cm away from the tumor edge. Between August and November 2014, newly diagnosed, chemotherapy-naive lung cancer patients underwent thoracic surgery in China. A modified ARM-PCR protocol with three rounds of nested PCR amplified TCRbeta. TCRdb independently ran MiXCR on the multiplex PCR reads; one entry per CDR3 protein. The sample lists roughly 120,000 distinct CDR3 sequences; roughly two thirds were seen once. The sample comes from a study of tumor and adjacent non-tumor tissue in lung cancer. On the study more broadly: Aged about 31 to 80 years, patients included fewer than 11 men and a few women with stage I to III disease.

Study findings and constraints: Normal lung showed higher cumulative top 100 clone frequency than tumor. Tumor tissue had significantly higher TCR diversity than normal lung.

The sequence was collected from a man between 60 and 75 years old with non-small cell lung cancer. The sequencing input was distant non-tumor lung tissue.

In nucleotides, the CDR3 is TGTGCCATCAGCGAAGCGGGAGGGGGCACCGGGGACCTGTTTTTT. Its translation: CAISEAGGGTGDLFF. This rearrangement joins TRBV11-3 to TRBJ2-2; 10 nucleotides align to TRBD2. Germline assignment: CDR1 SGHNT and CDR2 YENEEA. The CDR3 length is 15 residues.